This TCR beta chain was sequenced in a study of blood T cell repertoires in COVID-19. Original analysis: Estimation of nucleated cell counts relied on the amplification of reference gene primers. The method was immunoSEQ multiplex PCR; TCRdb's version includes in-frame clones alone and lacks a portion of them. V, J and clone size derive from that table, while D and trimming were established from the DNA sequence. The sample contains about 260,000 clones, approximately 84% of which appear only once. The CDR3 runs 15 residues. Germline loops: CDR1 MNHEY, CDR2 SMNVEV (reference sequence). Trimming cost V 1 base and J 9 bases; bases outside gene matches: 6.

V gene TRBV27 combines with J gene TRBJ2-1, with TRBD2 identical over 10 bases. The sequence was obtained from an elderly woman with acute or convalescent COVID-19. The specimen was peripheral blood. CDR3 region: CASSLFQRGGLEQFF. In nucleotides, the CDR3 is TGTGCCAGCAGTTTATTCCAGCGGGGGGGCCTTGAGCAGTTCTTC.